This TCR beta chain was found in a study of T-cell reconstitution after alpha-beta-depleted transplantation in children. Study-wide results and limits: About two months after transplant, alpha-beta T cells reportedly came from several hundred expanded graft clones. T-cell counts and diversity at one year post-transplant came mainly from newly produced T cells. The high TCRbeta diversity at day 60 in some patients came from surviving recipient T cells and thymic progenitors.

The germline V gene encodes CDR1 KGHSH and CDR2 LQKENI. This CDR3 has 15 amino acids. V gave up 3 bases and J gave up 0 bases, with 6 bases separating them. This clonotype has ten or more counts. Its antigen remains unidentified. Unique molecular identifiers were incorporated when the TCRbeta library was constructed. Via MiXCR, TCRdb re-called the PCR reads, giving one row per CDR3 protein. The data show about 98,000 distinct CDR3 sequences, with 6% to 9% seen just once and around 17% held by the top ten. V gene TRBV18 combines with J gene TRBJ2-6, with no clear D. Source: PBMCs, taken before TCRalphabeta/CD19-depleted stem cell transplant. This TCR derives from a boy younger than 10 with acute lymphoblastic leukemia, due to receive a stem cell transplant. CDR3 bases: TGTGCCAGCTCACCCCCGAACTCTGGGGCCAACGTCCTGACTTTC. Translation: CASSPPNSGANVLTF.